The rows below give T cell receptor beta chains drawn from one sample of a study of CD8 T cells in Susac syndrome. TCRdb recomputed calls from the immunoSEQ multiplex PCR reads with MiXCR, one row per CDR3 protein. This sample has 95,000 to 150,000 distinct CDR3 sequences, with over 90% found just once. Specimen: CD4+ T cells from PBMCs. The receptors come from a human donor with Susac syndrome. Each CDR3 is given with its conserved first and last residue. D genes are given only for firm matches. Expanded clones are given a class, and other clones once, few, many or no size at all.

>TRBJ2-7|.|TRBV5-6|.
CASSLRGRTYEQYF
TGTGCCAGCAGCTTGAGAGGACGGACCTACGAGCAGTACTTC
>TRBJ1-5|once|TRBV2|TRBD1
CASTTTGAGNQPQHF
TGTGCCAGCACCACCACAGGGGCCGGCAATCAGCCCCAGCATTTT
>TRBJ2-5|.|TRBV28|.
CASAQETQYF
TGTGCCAGCGCACAAGAGACCCAGTACTTC
>TRBJ2-5|.|TRBV18|.
CASSARGLQETQYF
TGTGCCAGCTCTGCTCGCGGGTTACAAGAGACCCAGTACTTC
>TRBJ1-1|.|TRBV29-1|.
CSVDRGDTEAFF
TGCAGCGTTGACAGGGGCGACACTGAAGCTTTCTTT
>TRBJ1-2|.|TRBV19|TRBD1
CASSFFWDSNNYGYTF
TGTGCCAGTAGTTTTTTTTGGGACAGCAATAACTATGGCTACACCTTC
>TRBJ2-1|few|TRBV12-3/TRBV12-4|.
CASSLDYNEQFF
TGTGCCAGCAGTCTTGACTACAATGAGCAGTTCTTC
>TRBJ1-2|.|TRBV30|TRBD1
CAWSTGRGYTF
TGTGCCTGGTCGACAGGGAGGGGCTACACCTTC
>TRBJ1-5|.|TRBV12-3/TRBV12-4|.
CASSEGFDNQPQHF
TGTGCCAGCAGCGAGGGGTTTGACAATCAGCCCCAGCATTTT
>TRBJ2-7|.|TRBV5-1|TRBD2
CASSLSAGVYEQYF
TGCGCCAGCAGCTTGAGCGCGGGAGTCTACGAGCAGTACTTC
>TRBJ2-5|once|TRBV7-2|TRBD1
CASSLARPTGGETQYF
TGTGCCAGCAGCTTAGCCCGCCCGACAGGGGGAGAGACCCAGTACTTC
>TRBJ1-1|.|TRBV6-1|TRBD1
CASSEVTGGHTEAFF
TGTGCCAGCAGTGAGGTGACAGGGGGACACACTGAAGCTTTCTTT
>TRBJ2-6|.|TRBV5-1|.
CASSLTGSLSGANVLTF
TGCGCCAGCAGCTTGACAGGGTCCCTCTCTGGGGCCAACGTCCTGACTTTC
>TRBJ2-3|once|TRBV4-2|TRBD2
CASSQVRAGAGDTQYF
TGTGCCAGCAGCCAAGTGAGGGCGGGAGCTGGGGATACGCAGTATTTT
>TRBJ2-2|once|TRBV28|TRBD2
CASSSYRLAANTGELFF
TGTGCCAGCAGTTCCTATCGACTAGCAGCGAACACCGGGGAGCTGTTTTTT
>TRBJ2-1|.|TRBV20-1|.
CSATQATYNEQFF
TGCAGTGCTACTCAGGCTACTTACAATGAGCAGTTCTTC
>TRBJ2-1|.|TRBV29-1|TRBD1
CSVEGTGNNEQFF
TGCAGCGTTGAGGGGACAGGGAACAATGAGCAGTTCTTC
>TRBJ2-1|.|TRBV20-1|.
CSASFGEQFF
TGCAGTGCTAGCTTTGGAGAGCAGTTCTTC
>TRBJ2-3|.|TRBV5-1|.
CASRWGRAGGTDTQYF
TGCGCCAGCAGGTGGGGGAGAGCCGGTGGCACAGATACGCAGTATTTT
>TRBJ2-1|few|TRBV7-2|.
CASSLAYEQFF
TGTGCCAGCAGCTTAGCCTATGAGCAGTTCTTC
>TRBJ2-5|.|TRBV12-3/TRBV12-4|.
CASSLTRRGETQYF
TGTGCCAGCAGTTTAACTAGGCGAGGAGAGACCCAGTACTTC
>TRBJ2-5|.|TRBV30|.
CAWSGPRSTVTQYF
TGTGCCTGGAGTGGGCCAAGAAGTACGGTAACCCAGTACTTC
>TRBJ2-1|.|TRBV20-1|TRBD2
CSASGLAGGIGGNEQFF
TGCAGTGCTAGTGGACTAGCGGGAGGGATCGGAGGCAATGAGCAGTTCTTC
>TRBJ1-2|.|TRBV7-2|.
CASSPLTF
TGTGCCAGCAGCCCCCTCACCTTC
>TRBJ1-1|.|TRBV28|.
CASSSPGAGTEAFF
TGTGCCAGCAGTTCCCCCGGGGCGGGCACTGAAGCTTTCTTT
>TRBJ2-1|.|TRBV25-1|TRBD2
CASSDQLAGNNEQFF
TGTGCCAGCAGTGACCAACTAGCGGGTAACAATGAGCAGTTCTTC
>TRBJ1-5|once|TRBV5-1|.
CASSPEGSNQPQHF
TGCGCCAGCAGCCCCGAAGGGAGCAATCAGCCCCAGCATTTT
>TRBJ2-3|.|TRBV19|.
CASSAPGTDTQYF
TGTGCCAGTAGTGCGCCGGGGACAGATACGCAGTATTTT
>TRBJ2-3|.|TRBV30|.
CAWSRDSSTDTQYF
TGTGCCTGGAGTAGGGACTCCAGCACAGATACGCAGTATTTT
>TRBJ1-3|.|TRBV27|.
CASRAGAGNTIYF
TGTGCCAGCAGGGCGGGAGCTGGAAACACCATATATTTT
>TRBJ2-1|.|TRBV20-1|.
CSARDLSGPLNEQFF
TGCAGTGCTAGAGATCTATCCGGGCCTTTGAATGAGCAGTTCTTC
>TRBJ2-4|.|TRBV12-3/TRBV12-4|.
CASSLGGGSKNIQYF
TGTGCCAGCAGTTTAGGAGGTGGATCCAAAAACATTCAGTACTTC
>TRBJ1-5|.|TRBV4-2|.
CASSQDGRNQPQHF
TGTGCCAGCAGCCAAGACGGGCGGAATCAGCCCCAGCATTTT
>TRBJ1-5|.|TRBV7-9|.
CASSLASGHARHF
TGTGCCAGCAGCTTAGCGTCGGGACACGCCCGTCATTTT
>TRBJ2-5|.|TRBV5-1|.
CASSQAWETQYF
TGCGCCAGCAGCCAAGCTTGGGAGACCCAGTACTTC
>TRBJ1-1|once|TRBV5-4|.
CASSFPGSPEAFF
TGTGCCAGCAGCTTTCCAGGGTCCCCTGAAGCTTTCTTT
>TRBJ2-5|once|TRBV19|.
CASSVDNQETQYF
TGTGCCAGTAGCGTCGACAACCAAGAGACCCAGTACTTC
>TRBJ2-1|.|TRBV27|.
CASRNGTLVRYNEQFF
TGTGCCAGTCGAAACGGGACCTTGGTGAGGTACAATGAGCAGTTCTTC
>TRBJ1-4|.|TRBV28|.
CASRPQGEGLREKLFF
TGTGCCAGTAGACCTCAGGGCGAGGGGTTACGCGAAAAACTGTTTTTT
>TRBJ2-3|.|TRBV6-2/TRBV6-3|TRBD1
CASSYRTGGTDTQYF
TGTGCCAGCAGTTACAGGACAGGGGGCACAGATACGCAGTATTTT